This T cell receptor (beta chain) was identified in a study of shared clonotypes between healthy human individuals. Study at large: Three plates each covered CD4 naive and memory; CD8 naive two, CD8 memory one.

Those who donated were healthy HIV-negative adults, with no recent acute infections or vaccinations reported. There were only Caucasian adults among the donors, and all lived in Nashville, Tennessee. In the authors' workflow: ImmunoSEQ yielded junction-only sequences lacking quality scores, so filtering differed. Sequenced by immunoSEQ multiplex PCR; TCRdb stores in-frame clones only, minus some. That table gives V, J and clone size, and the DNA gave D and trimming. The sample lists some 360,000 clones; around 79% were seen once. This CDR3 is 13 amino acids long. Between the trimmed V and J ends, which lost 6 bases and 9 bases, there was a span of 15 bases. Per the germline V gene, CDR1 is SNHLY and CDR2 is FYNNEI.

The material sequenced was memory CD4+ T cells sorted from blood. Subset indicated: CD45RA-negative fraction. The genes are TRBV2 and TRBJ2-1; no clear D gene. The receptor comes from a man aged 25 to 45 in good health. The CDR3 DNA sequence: TGTGCCAGCAGCGGGCGGCTGTGGGGTGAGCAGTTCTTC. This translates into CASSGRLWGEQFF.